This paragraph covers one TCR beta chain sequence. This clonotype was seen more than once but under ten times. Its binding antigen is unknown. Mismatch with germline at one junction end may stem from a read error. These data originate in a study of identical twins listed by TCRdb under 2016. Concerning the study at large: To test whether fetal clonotypes persist, the study used deep sequencing on TCR alpha and beta repertoires from monozygotic twins, unrelated adults of various ages, and cord blood. To rule out contamination, the twin experiments were replicated at different times with different library preparation protocols. What the study reported, not specific to this receptor: The excess sharing between twins in beta out-of-frame sequences was weaker because fewer shared sequences reduced the signal-to-noise ratio. Because the same donors could not be followed over many years, the conclusions depended on cross-sectional statistical analysis. Compared with coincidental sharing between unrelated individuals, an excess of low generation-probability sequences was observed among out-of-frame TCR alpha sequences shared between twins. Zero-insertion analyses could be partly confounded by invariant T cells such as MAIT and iNKT, though diverse VJ usage argued against such confounding for most clonotypes. Fewer insertions were carried by abundant cord blood beta clonotypes; a weaker similar trend was observed in young adult naive repertoires, while no such trend was observed in memory repertoires. Out-of-frame TCR alpha sharing in monozygotic twins was systematically underestimated by recombination models, whereas sharing between unrelated individuals was in agreement with the recombination models.

CDR1 and CDR2 are drawn from the germline V gene: MNHEY, SVGAGI. The CDR3 holds 13 amino acids from the cysteine to the phenylalanine. Only the CDR3 DNA stays, 39 bases, in frame from base 1. Only healthy Caucasian donors were included. The twin cohort comprised three pairs of female monozygotic twins, all aged roughly 18 to 29 years. Peripheral blood mononuclear cells were used as the source from which RNA for TCR libraries was isolated. Receptor libraries were prepared by 5' RACE. The sequencing machine was an Illumina HiSeq 2000. A universal primer binding site was introduced by template switching, and a unique molecular identifier was present in the final cDNA, enabling accurate counting of TCR cDNA molecules. Specific primers in the conserved constant-segment region were used to synthesize first-strand cDNA for TCR alpha and beta chains. To control for contamination, each cDNA library was double barcoded with a SMART-Mk sample barcode plus Illumina barcodes. TruSeq adapter sequences and Illumina sample barcodes were added in two successive PCR steps. Sequencing of the TCR alpha and beta cDNA libraries was done on the Illumina HiSeq platform using custom primers. Processing in the source paper ran as follows. Raw reads were processed with MiGEC to extract unique molecular identifiers, and MiXCR was used to determine CDR3 positions. Recombination models were inferred per individual with the repgenHMM and IGoR tools using an EM algorithm. The tcR package in R was used for shared clonotype analysis, with sharing normalized by the product of cloneset sizes. Out-of-frame nonproductive sequences were analyzed to study raw recombination free of thymic and clonal selection effects. TCRdb trimmed public reads at Q25 via fastp, called clones via MiXCR and kept in-frame beta chains. Entries that share a CDR3 protein sequence are merged under the most common genes and DNA. TCRdb's processing, not the authors' own work, is the source of the V and J calls. A total of over 600,000 distinct CDR3 sequences appear in this sample, less than 25% of them only once. The top ten constitute 4% to 4.5% of the sample.

These data were also reused for a study on T cells expressing NK-cell markers. Per that second paper: In sorted CD3+CD56+NKG2C+, CD3+CD56+NKG2C- and CD3+CD56-NKG2C+ T-cell subsets from several donors, TCR beta-chain repertoires were profiled. Of the eight sequenced donors, seven were found to be HCMV-seropositive and one was found to be HCMV-seronegative. To restrict sorting to alphabetaTCR-expressing T cells, an anti-gammadeltaTCR antibody was added in several experiments. In roughly 6 donors, the dominant CD3+CD56+NKG2C+ clonotypes ranked among the top 10 CD8+ clonotypes, making up about 1.0-8% of CD8+ T cells. Those dominant clonotypes were again the most abundant among CD3+CD56-NKG2C+ cells in a few donors, at about 28.3-65%. It remained unclear whether the expanded NKG2C-expressing T cell clones were specific for HCMV antigens. Randomly selected healthy volunteers, three men and five women, were used as the eight sequenced donors. A commercial ELISA kit detecting HCMV-specific IgG in serum was used to determine HCMV serostatus. For about 6 donors, bulk peripheral blood T-cell repertoires were additionally sequenced from unsorted PBMC. MIGEC handled demultiplexing of the reads and grouping by UMI, while MiTCR was used to assemble and quantify clonotypes. To exclude erroneous sequences, only TCR cDNA sequences supported by at least two reads were retained. Downstream repertoire analysis used the tcR package, and clonotypes were matched across fractions by CDR3 nucleotide sequence plus V segment. VDJmatch was used to annotate antigen specificity against VDJdb, with one amino acid substitution in CDR3 permitted.

The rearranged segments are TRBV6-5 and TRBJ2-1; the D gene lacks a confident call. The sequencing input was PBMCs. This clonotype was obtained from a woman aged 18-29 years in good health. The CDR3 protein sequence reads: CASSYPSDNEQFF. At the DNA level, the sequence is TGTGCCAGCAGTTACCCCTCCGACAATGAGCAGTTCTTC.